These 30 T cell receptor beta chains were all obtained from the same sample, sequenced in a study of beta chain features in type 1 diabetes. Expressed TCRB transcripts got sequenced, as all isolated RNA was reverse transcribed. Sequencing used immunoSEQ multiplex PCR; TCRdb keeps in-frame clones, though not all of them. This sample has some 350,000 clones; around 10% occur once, and the top ten carry less than 0.65%. General study results and limits: In all four CD4+ subsets, TCRB CDR3 length was significantly, moderately reduced in type 1 diabetes.

For these receptors, no antigen is known. Sequencing was performed on central memory CD4+ T cells from blood. These TCRs come from a man between 25 and 39 years old with type 1 diabetes.

This clone was counted many times. V gene TRBV28 combines with J gene TRBJ2-7, with 7 bases identical to TRBD2. CDR3 length: 13 amino acids. The germline gives CDR1 MDHEN, CDR2 SYDVKM. V lost 7 bases, J lost 4 bases, and 7 bases stayed unmatched. CDR3 in amino acids: CASIRGRGYEQYF. DNA of the CDR3: TGTGCCAGCATCCGGGGGAGGGGATACGAGCAGTACTTC.

J is TRBJ1-2 and V is TRBV14; 7 positions agree with TRBD1. Germline V gene sequence: CDR1 SGHDN, CDR2 FVKESK. The J segment lost 4 bases and the V segment lost 4 bases, leaving 3 bases of the junction unmatched. This CDR3 comprises 13 residues. The CDR3 sequence: CASSRGQSYGYTF. CDR3 in DNA: TGTGCCAGCAGCCGGGGACAGAGCTATGGCTACACCTTC. Full variable domain (outside the CDR3, taken from reference TRBV14 and TRBJ1-2): EAGVTQFPSHSVIEKGQTVTLRCDPISGHDNLYWYRRVMGKEIKFLLHFVKESKQDESGMPNNRFLAERTGGTYSTLKVQPAELEDSGVYFCASSRGQSYGYTFGSGTRLTVV.

The rearrangement joins TRBV5-1 to TRBJ2-5; D may be TRBD1 or TRBD2 (5 bases each). Trimming removed 3 bases at V and 1 base at J, with 13 bases between. The CDR3 consists of 15 residues. Germline V gives CDR1 SGHRS, CDR2 YFSETQ. The CDR3 region is CASSSLFGTQETQYF. As DNA, the CDR3 is TGCGCCAGCAGCTCCCTTTTTGGGACCCAAGAGACCCAGTACTTC.

This clone was seen more than once but under ten times. In DNA, the CDR3 is TGTGCCTGGAGTCACAGGGTGGCTGAGCAGTTCTTC. It specifies CAWSHRVAEQFF. The chain has TRBV30 and TRBJ2-1; D is perhaps TRBD1 (6 bases). This CDR3 is built from 12 residues. With 2 bases removed from V and 9 bases from J, the gap between germline ends came to 11 bases. Germline values: CDR1 GTSNPN, CDR2 SVGIG (reference sequence). The full variable domain, with the rest looked up from reference TRBV30 and TRBJ2-1, is SQTIHQWPATLVQPVGSPLSLECTVEGTSNPNLYWYRQAAGRGLQLLFYSVGIGQISSEVPQNLSASRPQDRQFILSSKKLLLSDSGFYLCAWSHRVAEQFFGPGTRLTVL.

This clone has more than one count but fewer than ten. The V call is TRBV7-3, the J call TRBJ2-5; no clear D gene. This CDR3 has 13 amino acids. Trimming shortened V by 4 bases and J by 3 bases, and 9 bases separated the two germline ends. The germline gives CDR1 SGHTA, CDR2 FQGTGA. The CDR3 sequence is CASSSSIKETQYF. In nucleotides, the CDR3 is TGTGCCAGCAGCTCGTCAATAAAAGAGACCCAGTACTTC.

The J gene is TRBJ1-2, the V gene TRBV28, with D unresolved. There are 15 residues in the CDR3. The V gene lost 3 bases and the J gene lost 5 bases, with 16 bases spanning the gap. Germline V gene lookup returns CDR1 MDHEN and CDR2 SYDVKM. The CDR3 region has the DNA TGTGCCAGCAGTTTTGTGACCCAGAGTTTTTATGGCTACACCTTC. Its protein product is CASSFVTQSFYGYTF.

CDR3 DNA sequence: TGTGCCAGCACCTCGGGGGCCTCCTACAATGAGCAGTTCTTC. Its translation: CASTSGASYNEQFF. This chain links TRBV7-9 with TRBJ2-1; D might be TRBD1 or TRBD2, each matching 6 bases. V gave up 7 bases and J gave up 0 bases, with 10 bases separating them. Germline CDR1 and CDR2: SEHNR and FQNEAQ (reference sequence). The CDR3 runs to 14 residues.

The sample holds a few counts of this clone. The chain employs TRBV5-4 and TRBJ2-5, with no clear D. Germline-derived CDR1 and CDR2 are SGHNT and YYREEE (reference sequence). The CDR3 has 15 residues. V was pared by 2 bases and J by 4 bases, with 15 bases between. CDR3 nucleotides: TGTGCCAGCAGCTTACGCAACTATGGCGGAGAGACCCAGTACTTC. It codes for CASSLRNYGGETQYF. Supplemented by reference TRBV5-4 and TRBJ2-5, the full variable domain reads ETGVTQSPTHLIKTRGQQVTLRCSSQSGHNTVSWYQQALGQGPQFIFQYYREEENGRGNFPPRFSGLQFPNYSSELNVNALELDDSALYLCASSLRNYGGETQYFGPGTRLLVL.

This clone was found a few times. As DNA, the CDR3 is TGTGCCTGGAGTGTACCCGGGGGAAACACTGAAGCTTTCTTT. It specifies CAWSVPGGNTEAFF. V is TRBV30 and J is TRBJ1-1, with D perhaps TRBD1 (5 bases). CDR3 size: 14 residues. V lost 0 bases and J lost 2, with 10 bases in between. In germline, CDR1 is GTSNPN, CDR2 SVGIG (reference sequence).

This clone was counted a few times. The chain combines TRBV9 with TRBJ2-5; perhaps TRBD2 as D (5 bases). Germline assignment: CDR1 SGDLS and CDR2 YYNGEE. Trimming removed 6 bases from V and 0 bases from J, with 9 bases in between. CDR3 length: 13 amino acids. The CDR3 DNA reads TGTGCCAGCAAGGAGGAGAACCAAGAGACCCAGTACTTC. Translation gives CASKEENQETQYF.

This chain joins TRBV28 and TRBJ1-2, with TRBD1 as a possible D gene (5 bases). Trimming cost V 6 bases and J 4 bases, with 15 bases left between them. In germline, CDR1 is MDHEN, CDR2 SYDVKM. This CDR3 has 14 amino acids. The CDR3 DNA follows: TGTGCCAGCAGGGGGCGGGCCCAACCCTATGGCTACACCTTC. It translates to CASRGRAQPYGYTF.

This sequence joins TRBV6-1 and TRBJ1-2, with unresolved D. The V end was cut by 8 bases, the J end by 4 bases, with 5 bases between. Germline CDR1 is MNHNS and CDR2 is SASEGT. This CDR3 region has 10 residues. CDR3 region: CASAGYGYTF. The CDR3 coding sequence is TGTGCCAGCGCGGGCTATGGCTACACCTTC.

The V and J genes are TRBV28 and TRBJ1-1, with D hard to call. Germline V CDR1 and CDR2: MDHEN, SYDVKM. Trimming stripped 2 bases from V and 5 bases from J, with 9 bases between. This CDR3 has 13 amino acids. The CDR3 sequence is CASSLQSGTEAFF. CDR3 coding DNA: TGTGCCAGCAGTTTACAGTCCGGGACTGAAGCTTTCTTT.

This clone was recorded a few times. This chain joins TRBV6-5 and TRBJ2-5, with TRBD1 matching 7 bases. In germline, CDR1 is MNHEY, CDR2 SVGAGI. This CDR3 has 14 residues. V lost 5 bases, J lost 14 bases, and 17 bases stayed unmatched. DNA for the CDR3: TGTGCCAGCAGTGGATCCGCTAACCGGGACAGAGTCTACTTC. Its translation: CASSGSANRDRVYF.

This clone came up many times. The chain uses TRBV21-1 and TRBJ1-2. TRBV21-1 is a recognized pseudogene. This CDR3 region has 12 residues. The CDR3 DNA follows: TGTGCCAGCAGCAAAGCCCCCGTTGCCTACACCTTC. It specifies CASSKAPVAYTF.

In its sample, this clone was seen a few times. This chain joins TRBV11-2 and TRBJ1-2; D is undetermined. Germline V gene lookup returns CDR1 SGHAT and CDR2 FQNNGV. This CDR3 has 13 residues. V was trimmed by 3 bases and J by 4 bases, leaving 9 bases between them. The CDR3 here is CASSFSRGYGYTF. DNA for the CDR3: TGTGCCAGCAGCTTCTCTCGGGGCTATGGCTACACCTTC.

This clone was detected a few times. The chain employs TRBV19 and TRBJ2-3; the D gene is possibly TRBD1 (6 bases). Looked up from germline, CDR1 is LNHDA and CDR2 is SQIVND (reference sequence). The CDR3 is 15 amino acids. V lost 7 bases to trimming and J lost 0 bases, with 14 bases between them. In DNA form, the CDR3 reads TGTGCCAGTACCCCTAGGGGGAGAAGCACAGATACGCAGTATTTT. Translated: CASTPRGRSTDTQYF.

The chain has TRBV10-3 and TRBJ2-1; 7 bases are shared with TRBD1. The CDR3 consists of 14 residues. CDR1 ENHRY and CDR2 SYGVKD come from the germline V gene. V lost 7 bases to trimming and J lost 3 bases; unmatched junction nucleotides: 6. CDR3 nucleotides: TGTGCCATCACCCGACAGGGCGTCTACAATGAGCAGTTCTTC. The encoded protein is CAITRQGVYNEQFF.

This sequence joins TRBV5-1 and TRBJ1-1; no firm D call. The CDR3 extends over 11 amino acids. V was trimmed by 7 bases and J by 1 base, leaving 5 bases between them. Germline CDR1 is SGHRS and CDR2 is YFSETQ. The CDR3 nucleotides read TGCGCCAGCCAAGGGAACACTGAAGCTTTCTTT. Amino acids: CASQGNTEAFF.

The sample holds a few counts of this clone. One end of the junction fails to match germline, which may point to a read error. The chain links TRBV11-2 to TRBJ2-1; D gene uncertain. The length of the CDR3 is 13 residues. CDR1 SGHAT and CDR2 FQNNGV come from the germline V gene. The CDR3 bases are TGTGCCAGCAGCTTAGACTTATACACTGAGCAGTTCTTC. Translation: CASSLDLYTEQFF.

This clone was recorded a few times. This chain connects TRBV6-6 to TRBJ2-7; D is unresolved. Germline values: CDR1 MNHNY, CDR2 SVGAGI (reference sequence). With 5 bases removed from V and 7 bases from J, the gap between germline ends came to 9 bases. There are 11 residues in the CDR3. In DNA, the CDR3 is TGTGCCAGCAGTGAACGGCAGGAGCAGTACTTC. Translating gives CASSERQEQYF.

The rearrangement uses TRBV7-2 and TRBJ1-1; 8 positions match TRBD1. CDR3 length: 15 amino acids. Per germline, CDR1 SGHTA and CDR2 FQGNSA. The V segment lost 0 bases and the J segment 3 bases; nucleotides outside the gene matches: 3. The CDR3 DNA reads TGTGCCAGCAGCTTAGCGCAGGGGGCTTACACTGAAGCTTTCTTT. Translated: CASSLAQGAYTEAFF.

The genes are TRBV10-3 and TRBJ1-4, with TRBD1 matching over 11 bases. Germline values: CDR1 ENHRY, CDR2 SYGVKD. CDR3 length: 14 amino acids. V lost 7 bases and J lost 8; bases outside the gene matches: 6. Here the CDR3 DNA reads TGTGCCATCAAAGGACAGGGGGCGACCGAAAAACTGTTTTTT. Translating gives CAIKGQGATEKLFF.

This clone appeared many times. The V call is TRBV2, the J call TRBJ1-5; a weak D match, TRBD1 (6 bases). The CDR3 runs 13 residues. V lost 10 bases, J lost 6 bases, and 16 bases lay in between. Germline-derived CDR1 and CDR2 are SNHLY and FYNNEI. The CDR3 sequence is CATRRGAGQPQHF. The CDR3, as DNA: TGTGCCACCCGACGGGGGGCCGGTCAGCCCCAGCATTTT.

This clone was detected ten times or more. Here the CDR3 reads CATPGAYGYTF. The DNA for the CDR3 is TGCGCCACCCCTGGAGCCTATGGCTACACCTTC. The chain has TRBV23-1 and TRBJ1-2; D is ambiguous. TRBV23-1 is an ORF; its function is uncertain. This CDR3 region has 11 residues. V dropped 10 bases and J dropped 4 bases, with 10 bases sitting between them.

In this sample, this clone turned up a few times. The rearrangement links TRBV5-1 to TRBJ2-1, with a tentative D call TRBD1 (5 bases). The CDR3 extends over 13 amino acids. Germline CDR1 is SGHRS and CDR2 is YFSETQ. V dropped 4 bases and J dropped 5 bases, with 10 bases sitting between them. Written as DNA, the CDR3 is TGCGCCAGCAGCATTGGACAAAACAATGAGCAGTTCTTC. It is translated as CASSIGQNNEQFF.

In its sample, this clone was seen many times. The chain is built from TRBV5-4 and TRBJ2-4, with D perhaps TRBD2 (5 bases). This CDR3 is built from 15 residues. Germline V gene data show CDR1 as SGHNT and CDR2 as YYREEE (reference sequence). Deletions cut 3 bases from V and 5 bases from J, with 15 bases between. The CDR3: CASSSRLAEENIQYF. The CDR3 DNA reads TGTGCCAGCAGCTCCCGCCTAGCAGAAGAAAACATTCAGTACTTC.

This clone appeared a few times. The V and J genes are TRBV7-2 and TRBJ2-7; TRBD1 is a possible D gene (5 bases). This CDR3 has 16 residues. The germline V gene encodes CDR1 SGHTA and CDR2 FQGNSA. V lost 1 base and J lost 5, with 18 bases in between. The CDR3 DNA reads TGTGCCAGCAGCTTAGACCCAGGGCAGGGTCATAACGAGCAGTACTTC. Translation gives CASSLDPGQGHNEQYF.

This clone has only a few counts. This chain joins TRBV5-4 and TRBJ2-3; D is unresolved. The germline V and J ends were trimmed by 0 bases and 2 bases, with 13 bases remaining between them. The germline V gene has CDR1 SGHNT and CDR2 YYREEE (reference sequence). CDR3 length: 16 residues. CDR3 residues: CASSLDSPTTTDTQYF. The CDR3, as DNA: TGTGCCAGCAGCTTGGACTCACCAACAACCACAGATACGCAGTATTTT.

A few counts support this clone. The chain couples TRBV2 to TRBJ2-2; D gene ambiguous. The germline V gene has CDR1 SNHLY and CDR2 FYNNEI. The CDR3 sequence is 15 residues long. V lost 3 bases and J 4 bases, leaving 12 bases between the germline ends. DNA for the CDR3: TGTGCCAGCAGTGACCGTCTCGATGGCACCGGGGAGCTGTTTTTT. Protein sequence: CASSDRLDGTGELFF.